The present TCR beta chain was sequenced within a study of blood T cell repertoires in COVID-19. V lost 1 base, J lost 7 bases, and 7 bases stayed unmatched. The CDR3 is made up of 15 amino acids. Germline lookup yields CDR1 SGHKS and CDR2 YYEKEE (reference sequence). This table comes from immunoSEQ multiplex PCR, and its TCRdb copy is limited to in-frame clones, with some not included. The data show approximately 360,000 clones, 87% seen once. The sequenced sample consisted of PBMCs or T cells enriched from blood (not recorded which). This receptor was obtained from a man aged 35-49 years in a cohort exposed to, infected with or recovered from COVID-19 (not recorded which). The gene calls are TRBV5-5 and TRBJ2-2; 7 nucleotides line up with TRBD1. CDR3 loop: CASSLRTGVGGELFF. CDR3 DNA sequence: TGTGCCAGCAGCTTGAGAACAGGGGTCGGCGGGGAGCTGTTTTTT.